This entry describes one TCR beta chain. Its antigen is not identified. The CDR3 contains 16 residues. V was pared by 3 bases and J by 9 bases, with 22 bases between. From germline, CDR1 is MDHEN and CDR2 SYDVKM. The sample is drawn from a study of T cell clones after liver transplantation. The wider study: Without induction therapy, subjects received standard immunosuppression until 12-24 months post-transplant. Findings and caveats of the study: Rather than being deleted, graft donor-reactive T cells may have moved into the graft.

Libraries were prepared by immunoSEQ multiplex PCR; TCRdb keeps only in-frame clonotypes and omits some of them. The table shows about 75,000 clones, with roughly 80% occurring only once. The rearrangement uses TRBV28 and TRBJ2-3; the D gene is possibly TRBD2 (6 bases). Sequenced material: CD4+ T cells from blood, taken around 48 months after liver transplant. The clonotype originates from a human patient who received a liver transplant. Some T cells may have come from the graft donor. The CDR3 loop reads CASSFPAGTSIGTQYF. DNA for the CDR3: TGTGCCAGCAGTTTTCCCGCCGGGACTTCTATCGGGACGCAGTATTTT.